This TCR beta chain was identified in a study of cytomegalovirus exposure and HLA in healthy donors. Study outcomes and limitations: Using the classifier, cytomegalovirus status was reportedly diagnosed with high specificity and sensitivity. In vitro data verified a few CMV-associated chains as specific for CMV antigens.

Both 60 Vbeta primers and 13 Jbeta primers went into the PCR. Using immunoSEQ multiplex PCR, the repertoire was profiled, and TCRdb retains in-frame clones only, with some absent. The sample carries fewer than 120,000 clones, approximately 84% recorded once. In the case of this clone: Antigen unknown.

The CDR3 runs 12 residues. The germline CDR1 and CDR2 sequences are MDHEN and SYDVKM. Trimming removed 2 bases at V and 6 bases at J, with 7 bases between. This receptor was identified in a man aged 35 to 55 in good health and CMV-seronegative. The specimen was PBMCs. This chain uses TRBV28 with TRBJ1-1; D is unresolved. The CDR3 DNA reads TGTGCCAGCAGTTTACGGCGGGCTGAAGCTTTCTTT. Translating it yields CASSLRRAEAFF.